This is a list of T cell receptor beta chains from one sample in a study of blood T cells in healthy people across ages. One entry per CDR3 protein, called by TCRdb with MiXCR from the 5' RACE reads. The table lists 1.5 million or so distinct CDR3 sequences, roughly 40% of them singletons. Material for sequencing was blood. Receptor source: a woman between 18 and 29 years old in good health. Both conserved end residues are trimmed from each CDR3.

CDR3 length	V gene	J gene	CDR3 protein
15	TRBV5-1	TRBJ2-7	ASSLTSGRLSNHEQY
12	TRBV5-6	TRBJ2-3	ASSLGPEADTQY
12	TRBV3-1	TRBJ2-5	ASSQEPLQETQY
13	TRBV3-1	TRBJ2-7	ASSQDGNRRGEQY
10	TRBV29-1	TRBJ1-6	SVDAGDKPLH
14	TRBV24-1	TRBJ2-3	ATSDISGGLTDTQY
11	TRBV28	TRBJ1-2	ASTNIQVSGYT
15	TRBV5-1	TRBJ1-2	ASSSPPGTGQSYGYT
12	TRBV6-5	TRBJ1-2	ASRRTGPLFGYT
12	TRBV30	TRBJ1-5	AWSGSLGNQPQH
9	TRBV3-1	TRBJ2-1	ASSQVQGQF
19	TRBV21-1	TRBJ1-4	ASSKVGTGRGHVVTNEKLF
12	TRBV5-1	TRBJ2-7	ASSLAPGANEQY
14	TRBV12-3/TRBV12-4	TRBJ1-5	ASSAGSPLTNQPQH
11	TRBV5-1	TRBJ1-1	ASGQPQNTEAF
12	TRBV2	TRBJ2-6	ASEGFSGANVLT
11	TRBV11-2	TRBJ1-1	ASSLGQVQKAF
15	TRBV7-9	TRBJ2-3	ASSLGLAGLPTDTQY
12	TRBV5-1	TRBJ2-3	ASTQRGTTDTQY
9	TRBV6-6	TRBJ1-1	ASSFGNAAF
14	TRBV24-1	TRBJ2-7	ATKRTLCHQEDEQY
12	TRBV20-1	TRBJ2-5	SARRDRVGETQY
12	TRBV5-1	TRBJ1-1	ASSLGQQGTEAF